This is a list of T cell receptor beta chains from one sample in a study of OX40 agonist ivuxolimab in advanced cancers. TCRdb keeps only in-frame clones here, not all; method: immunoSEQ multiplex PCR. The table includes some 33,000 clones, about 86% detected once. This specimen was CD4+ or CD8+ T cells sorted from blood, taken in a trial of the OX40 agonist ivuxolimab. The receptors originated from an adult with an advanced solid tumor such as melanoma, head and neck, liver or kidney cancer. CDR3s include the opening cysteine and the closing phenylalanine or tryptophan. The order of the fields is clone size, V gene, D gene, J gene, CDR3 protein, CDR3 DNA. D genes are given only for firm matches. Rows may omit the clone size; those that give it use once, few, many or a size class.

clone_size: few; v_call: TRBV11-2; d_call: NA; j_call: TRBJ1-2; cdr3_aa: CASSLYGTNYGYTF; cdr3_nt: TGTGCCAGCAGCTTATACGGGACAAATTATGGCTACACCTTC
clone_size: NA; v_call: TRBV6-1; d_call: NA; j_call: TRBJ1-5; cdr3_aa: CASSKAREGQNQPQHF; cdr3_nt: TGTGCCAGCAGTAAAGCCAGGGAGGGGCAGAATCAGCCCCAGCATTTT
clone_size: NA; v_call: TRBV27; d_call: TRBD2; j_call: TRBJ2-3; cdr3_aa: CASSYLAGGFPDTQYF; cdr3_nt: TGTGCCAGCAGTTATCTAGCGGGGGGGTTCCCAGATACGCAGTATTTT
clone_size: once; v_call: TRBV30; d_call: TRBD2; j_call: TRBJ2-7; cdr3_aa: CAWSVPSGGALRYEQYF; cdr3_nt: TGTGCCTGGAGTGTACCTAGCGGGGGGGCCTTGAGGTACGAGCAGTACTTC
clone_size: once; v_call: TRBV2; d_call: NA; j_call: TRBJ2-5; cdr3_aa: CASRDAEGAETQYF; cdr3_nt: TGTGCCAGCAGGGACGCGGAGGGCGCAGAGACCCAGTACTTC
clone_size: NA; v_call: TRBV28; d_call: TRBD2; j_call: TRBJ2-1; cdr3_aa: CASSLGAIPSGSIEQFF; cdr3_nt: TGTGCCAGCAGTTTAGGGGCGATCCCTAGCGGGAGTATAGAGCAGTTCTTC
clone_size: NA; v_call: TRBV6-1; d_call: NA; j_call: TRBJ1-5; cdr3_aa: CASIPWVGSNQPQHF; cdr3_nt: TGTGCCAGCATCCCCTGGGTGGGTTCCAATCAGCCCCAGCATTTT
clone_size: few; v_call: TRBV7-9; d_call: NA; j_call: TRBJ1-3; cdr3_aa: CASSSSHLAEDTIYF; cdr3_nt: TGTGCCAGCAGCTCGAGTCACCTTGCAGAGGACACCATATATTTT
clone_size: NA; v_call: TRBV7-7; d_call: TRBD2; j_call: TRBJ2-1; cdr3_aa: CASSSGLAVNEQFF; cdr3_nt: TGTGCTAGCAGCTCGGGACTAGCGGTAAATGAGCAGTTCTTC
clone_size: NA; v_call: TRBV6-5; d_call: NA; j_call: TRBJ2-3; cdr3_aa: CASSPVGAADTQYF; cdr3_nt: TGTGCCAGCAGCCCCGTGGGGGCCGCAGATACGCAGTATTTT
clone_size: NA; v_call: TRBV27; d_call: NA; j_call: TRBJ2-1; cdr3_aa: CASSFNPISNEQFF; cdr3_nt: TGTGCCAGCAGTTTCAACCCAATTTCCAATGAGCAGTTCTTC
clone_size: NA; v_call: TRBV9; d_call: NA; j_call: TRBJ2-3; cdr3_aa: CASSAAPADTQYF; cdr3_nt: TGTGCCAGCAGCGCGGCCCCCGCAGATACGCAGTATTTT
clone_size: NA; v_call: TRBV11-3; d_call: NA; j_call: TRBJ2-7; cdr3_aa: CASSLDFGYPSHEQYF; cdr3_nt: TGTGCCAGCAGCTTAGATTTTGGGTACCCAAGTCACGAGCAGTACTTC
clone_size: NA; v_call: TRBV29-1; d_call: TRBD1; j_call: TRBJ2-7; cdr3_aa: CSVVADRGRDEQYF; cdr3_nt: TGCAGCGTTGTTGCGGACAGGGGGCGCGACGAGCAGTACTTC
clone_size: NA; v_call: TRBV5-6; d_call: NA; j_call: TRBJ2-1; cdr3_aa: CASSLGTVNEQFF; cdr3_nt: TGTGCCAGCAGCTTGGGAACAGTCAATGAGCAGTTCTTC
clone_size: NA; v_call: TRBV13; d_call: NA; j_call: TRBJ2-7; cdr3_aa: CASSLGGSSYEQYF; cdr3_nt: TGTGCCAGCAGCTTAGGCGGATCCTCCTACGAGCAGTACTTC
clone_size: NA; v_call: TRBV6-5; d_call: NA; j_call: TRBJ1-1; cdr3_aa: CASSYGGGNTEAFF; cdr3_nt: TGTGCCAGCAGTTACGGGGGGGGGAATACTGAAGCTTTCTTT
clone_size: NA; v_call: TRBV7-9; d_call: NA; j_call: TRBJ1-1; cdr3_aa: CASSLALAGGTEAFF; cdr3_nt: TGTGCCAGCAGCTTAGCGTTGGCAGGCGGCACTGAAGCTTTCTTT
clone_size: NA; v_call: TRBV5-6; d_call: TRBD1; j_call: TRBJ1-5; cdr3_aa: CASSSSAGQVRVSNQPQHF; cdr3_nt: TGTGCCAGCAGCTCATCCGCCGGACAGGTTAGGGTAAGCAATCAGCCCCAGCATTTT
clone_size: few; v_call: TRBV10-1; d_call: NA; j_call: TRBJ1-5; cdr3_aa: CASSKEDSNQPQHF; cdr3_nt: TGCGCCAGCAGTAAAGAAGATAGCAATCAGCCCCAGCATTTT
clone_size: NA; v_call: TRBV21-1; d_call: NA; j_call: TRBJ1-3; cdr3_aa: CASSKLGGDTIYF; cdr3_nt: TGTGCCAGCAGCAAGCTCGGGGGGGACACCATATATTTT